The 8 T cell receptor beta chains reported below all come from one sample, sequenced in a study of T cell changes during pregnancy in multiple sclerosis. Repertoires were generated with immunoSEQ multiplex PCR, while TCRdb's copy carries only in-frame clones and drops some. Of about 40,000 clones in the sample, around 93% were seen once. The sequencing used CD4+ T cells from peripheral blood mononuclear cells, collected in the third trimester of pregnancy. All receptors come from a female donor with multiple sclerosis, enrolled in a pregnancy study.

The chain has TRBV7-2 and TRBJ1-4; a possible D gene is TRBD1 (6 bases). Germline V gene sequence: CDR1 SGHTA, CDR2 FQGNSA. The CDR3 totals 16 residues. V dropped 3 bases and J dropped 8 bases, with 19 bases sitting between them. CDR3 sequence reads: CASSLHSGASDEKLFF. The CDR3 DNA is TGTGCCAGCAGCTTGCACTCAGGGGCCTCAGACGAAAAACTGTTTTTT.

The V call is TRBV5-1, the J call TRBJ2-7, with D possibly matching TRBD1 (5 bases). The V end was cut by 4 bases, the J end by 3 bases, with 8 bases between. The CDR3 is 12 residues long. Germline lookup yields CDR1 SGHRS and CDR2 YFSETQ. The CDR3 DNA is TGCGCCAGCAGCCTGACAGACTACGAGCAGTACTTC. This sequence encodes CASSLTDYEQYF.

This chain connects TRBV18 to TRBJ2-1; TRBD1 is a possible D gene (6 bases). V lost 6 bases, J lost 4 bases, and 22 bases lay in between. CDR1 and CDR2 from the germline V gene are KGHSH and LQKENI. The CDR3 length is 17 residues. CDR3 protein: CASSLKQGSSLYNEQFF. CDR3 coding DNA: TGTGCCAGCTCCCTTAAACAGGGCTCCTCACTGTACAATGAGCAGTTCTTC.

The chain has TRBV6-5 and TRBJ2-7; D gene unclear. The CDR3 length is 15 residues. The V end lost 6 bases, the J end lost 3 bases, and 18 bases lay between the germline ends. From germline, CDR1 is MNHEY and CDR2 SVGAGI. CDR3 residues: CASSFYDSQLYEQYF. In DNA, the CDR3 is TGTGCCAGCAGCTTCTACGACTCGCAACTCTACGAGCAGTACTTC.

This clone was seen a single time. This CDR3 reads CASSLVGTGGNTIYF. The DNA of the CDR3 is TGTGCCAGCAGCTTAGTGGGGACAGGGGGAAACACCATATATTTT. The genes are TRBV7-2 and TRBJ1-3; 9 bases match TRBD1. With V trimmed by 1 base and J by 4 bases, 2 bases remained unmatched. Germline CDR1 is SGHTA and CDR2 is FQGNSA. CDR3 length: 15 residues.

The V and J genes are TRBV9 and TRBJ2-1; 8 nucleotides align to TRBD1. The ends lost 2 bases at V and 6 bases at J; junction bases unmatched: 1. CDR1 is SGDLS, CDR2 YYNGEE, per germline. The CDR3 consists of 13 residues. CDR3 residues: CASSVTGGNEQFF. The CDR3 coding sequence is TGTGCCAGCAGCGTTACAGGGGGCAATGAGCAGTTCTTC.

The chain employs TRBV27 and TRBJ2-7; D possibly corresponds to TRBD2 (5 bases). The germline V gene encodes CDR1 MNHEY and CDR2 SMNVEV (reference sequence). The CDR3 has 12 residues. Trimming stripped 8 bases from V and 4 bases from J, with 12 bases between. CDR3 coding DNA: TGTGCCAGCCGGACTTCTCGTTACGAGCAGTACTTC. Its translation: CASRTSRYEQYF.

CDR3 nucleotides: TGTGCCAGCAGCTTAGTCCCCGGTGGCGGGGGGAAGAAACTGTTTTTT. This sequence encodes CASSLVPGGGGKKLFF. V gene TRBV7-2 combines with J gene TRBJ1-4; TRBD1 might be the D (5 bases). The ends were cut back, 1 base at V and 11 bases at J, with 20 bases in the middle. This CDR3 spans 16 amino acids. Per germline, CDR1 SGHTA and CDR2 FQGNSA.